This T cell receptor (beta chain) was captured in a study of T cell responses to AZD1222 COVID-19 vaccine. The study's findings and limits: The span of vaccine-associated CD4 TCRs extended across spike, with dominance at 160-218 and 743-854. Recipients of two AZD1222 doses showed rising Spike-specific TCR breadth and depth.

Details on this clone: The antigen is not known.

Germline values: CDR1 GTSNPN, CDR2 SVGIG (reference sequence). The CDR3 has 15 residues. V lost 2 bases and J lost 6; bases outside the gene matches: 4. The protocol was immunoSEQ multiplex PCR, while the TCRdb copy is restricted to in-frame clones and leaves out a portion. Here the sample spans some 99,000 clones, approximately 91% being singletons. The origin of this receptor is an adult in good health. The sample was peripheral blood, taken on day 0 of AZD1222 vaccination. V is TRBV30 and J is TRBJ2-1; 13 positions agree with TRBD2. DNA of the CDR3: TGTGCCTGGAGTAAAGGGACTAGCGGGGTCAATGAGCAGTTCTTC. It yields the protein CAWSKGTSGVNEQFF.